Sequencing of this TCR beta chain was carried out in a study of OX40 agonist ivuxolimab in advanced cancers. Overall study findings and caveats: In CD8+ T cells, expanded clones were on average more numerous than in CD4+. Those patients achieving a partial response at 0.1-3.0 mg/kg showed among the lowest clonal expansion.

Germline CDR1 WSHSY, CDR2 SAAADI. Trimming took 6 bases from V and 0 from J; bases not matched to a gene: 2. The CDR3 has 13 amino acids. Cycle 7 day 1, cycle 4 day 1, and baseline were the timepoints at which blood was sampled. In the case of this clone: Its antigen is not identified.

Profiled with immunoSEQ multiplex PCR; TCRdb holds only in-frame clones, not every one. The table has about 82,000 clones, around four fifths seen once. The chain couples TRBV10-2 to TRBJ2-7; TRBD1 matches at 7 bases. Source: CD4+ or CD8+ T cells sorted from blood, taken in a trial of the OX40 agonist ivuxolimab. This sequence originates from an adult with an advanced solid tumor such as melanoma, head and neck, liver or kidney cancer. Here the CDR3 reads CASRQGLSYEQYF. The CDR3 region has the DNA TGCGCCAGCAGACAGGGGCTCTCCTACGAGCAGTACTTC.